The 21 T cell receptor beta chains below all came from one sample that was sequenced in a study of beta chain features in type 1 diabetes. Antigens of these TCRs are unknown. The study, taken as a whole, reports: Across all four CD4+ subsets, people with type 1 diabetes showed modestly shorter TCRB CDR3s.

cDNA synthesis used the whole RNA isolate, giving expressed TCRB sequences. Measured with immunoSEQ multiplex PCR; TCRdb has only the in-frame clones, and not every one. The sample contains roughly 26,000 clones, about 45% of which appear only once. The specimen sequenced was stem cell memory CD4+ T cells from blood. These receptors were obtained from a man aged 25-45 years with type 1 diabetes.

This rearrangement joins TRBV5-1 to TRBJ2-3; a possible D gene is TRBD2 (5 bases). This CDR3 has 15 residues. The V and J ends lost 1 base and 0 bases respectively, with 9 bases between them. Looked up from germline, CDR1 is SGHRS and CDR2 is YFSETQ. The CDR3 DNA reads as TGCGCCAGCAGCTTGAGAGCTAGCAGCACAGATACGCAGTATTTT. Protein: CASSLRASSTDTQYF.

The chain joins TRBV5-1 to TRBJ1-4, with TRBD1 identical over 9 bases. V gave up 4 bases and J gave up 2 bases; unmatched junction bases: 6. The CDR3 runs 16 residues. Germline CDR1 is SGHRS and CDR2 is YFSETQ. CDR3 amino acids: CASSAGQGRTNEKLFF. DNA of the CDR3: TGCGCCAGCAGCGCGGGACAGGGAAGGACTAATGAAAAACTGTTTTTT.

The chain uses TRBV6-1 and TRBJ2-3; a possible D gene is TRBD2 (6 bases). The germline V gene encodes CDR1 MNHNS and CDR2 SASEGT. This CDR3 has 15 amino acids. Trimming stripped 6 bases from V and 5 bases from J, with 18 bases between. The CDR3 coding sequence is TGTGCCAGCAGCCTGAGTGGGGGGATTATAGATACGCAGTATTTT. Translated, it gives CASSLSGGIIDTQYF.

This chain links TRBV14 with TRBJ2-7; the match to TRBD1 covers 7 bases. The CDR3 is 15 amino acids. With V trimmed by 5 bases and J by 3 bases, 10 bases remained unmatched. CDR1 and CDR2 from the germline V gene are SGHDN and FVKESK. The CDR3: CASSNTGDPLYEQYF. The CDR3 DNA follows: TGTGCCAGCAGCAATACAGGGGACCCACTCTACGAGCAGTACTTC.

The gene calls are TRBV6-1 and TRBJ2-5; D may be TRBD2 (6 bases). Germline CDR1 and CDR2: MNHNS and SASEGT. The CDR3 consists of 14 residues. The V gene lost 5 bases and the J gene lost 2 bases, with 12 bases spanning the gap. The CDR3 coding sequence is TGTGCCAGCAGTCCGGGACTGACACAAGAGACCCAGTACTTC. It is translated as CASSPGLTQETQYF.

This clone appeared a single time. The chain combines TRBV19 with TRBJ1-2; D is possibly TRBD1 (6 bases). Trimming left V 5 bases short and J 6 bases short, with 16 bases between. This CDR3 is built from 14 residues. Germline lookup yields CDR1 LNHDA and CDR2 SQIVND (reference sequence). The CDR3 protein is CASSDPGDTHGYTF. CDR3 bases: TGTGCCAGTAGTGATCCTGGGGACACCCATGGCTACACCTTC.

The chain is built from TRBV5-1 and TRBJ1-1; weak D call: TRBD1 (5 bases). Germline CDR1 is SGHRS and CDR2 is YFSETQ. There are 15 residues in the CDR3. Trimming pared 1 base from V and 2 bases from J, leaving 12 bases between. In DNA form, the CDR3 reads TGCGCCAGCAGCTTGCGGGGGGGTCGTAACACTGAAGCTTTCTTT. The encoded protein is CASSLRGGRNTEAFF.

The chain couples TRBV2 to TRBJ2-3; 9 bases match TRBD1. The ends lost 10 bases at V and 1 base at J; junction bases unmatched: 3. This CDR3 is 13 amino acids long. Germline-derived CDR1 and CDR2 are SNHLY and FYNNEI. CDR3 residues: CATRDRGTDTQYF. CDR3 coding DNA: TGTGCCACCAGGGACAGGGGCACAGATACGCAGTATTTT.

The chain uses TRBV11-3 and TRBJ2-3; 12 positions agree with TRBD2. Germline V gene sequence: CDR1 SGHNT, CDR2 YENEEA. V dropped 4 bases and J dropped 0; count of bases not matched to a gene: 2. The CDR3 totals 16 residues. The CDR3 loop reads CASSSGLAGSTDTQYF. The CDR3 coding sequence is TGTGCCAGCAGCTCCGGACTAGCGGGGAGCACAGATACGCAGTATTTT.

The V and J genes are TRBV2 and TRBJ1-2, with 11 bases fitting TRBD1. The length of the CDR3 is 14 residues. V lost 7 bases to trimming and J lost 5 bases; unmatched junction nucleotides: 6. CDR1 SNHLY and CDR2 FYNNEI come from the germline V gene. The CDR3 protein is CASIPGQGEYGYTF. CDR3 nucleotide sequence: TGTGCCAGCATTCCGGGACAGGGGGAGTATGGCTACACCTTC.

The V gene is TRBV30, the J gene TRBJ2-3, with TRBD1 identical over 9 bases. CDR1 and CDR2 (germline): GTSNPN, SVGIG (reference sequence). This CDR3 region has 13 residues. The ends lost 7 bases at V and 2 bases at J; junction bases unmatched: 4. CDR3 sequence (DNA): TGTGCCTCCGGACAGGGGAACACAGATACGCAGTATTTT. It codes for CASGQGNTDTQYF.

This clone appeared a few times. This rearrangement joins TRBV7-6 to TRBJ2-7; TRBD2 is a possible D gene (6 bases). V shed 5 bases and J shed 0 bases, with 11 bases lying between them. This CDR3 comprises 14 residues. Germline V gene sequence: CDR1 SGHVS, CDR2 FNYEAQ. CDR3 sequence (DNA): TGTGCCAGCAGCCCTCCGGGAGCCTCCTACGAGCAGTACTTC. Translated, it gives CASSPPGASYEQYF. The full variable domain, in which reference TRBV7-6 and TRBJ2-7 provide the parts outside the CDR3, is GAGVSQSPRYKVTKRGQDVALRCDPISGHVSLYWYRQALGQGPEFLTYFNYEAQQDKSGLPNDRFSAERPEGSISTLTIQRTEQRDSAMYRCASSPPGASYEQYFGPGTRLTVT.

The chain carries TRBV6-4 and TRBJ2-1; 10 bases agree with TRBD1. Germline V gene lookup returns CDR1 MRHNA and CDR2 SNTAGT. Trimming took 10 bases from V and 5 from J; bases not matched to a gene: 11. The CDR3 is made up of 15 amino acids. This chain's CDR3 is CATSIDRGRHNEQFF. The CDR3, as DNA: TGTGCCACGAGTATAGACAGGGGGCGACACAATGAGCAGTTCTTC.

The CDR3 nucleotides are TGTGCCAGCAGCTTGGACGAGGCGGGGGCCGTGAACAATGAGCAGTTCTTC. Translated, it gives CASSLDEAGAVNNEQFF. J is TRBJ2-1 and V is TRBV5-8, with D possibly being TRBD2 (7 bases). Germline assignment: CDR1 SGHTS and CDR2 YDEGEE. This CDR3 is built from 17 residues. The V end lost 0 bases, the J end lost 5 bases, and 18 bases lay between the germline ends.

V is TRBV5-1 and J is TRBJ2-1; 7 bases are a match to TRBD2. Losses at the gene ends were 1 base for V and 5 bases for J; bases not matched to a gene: 6. The CDR3 has 15 residues. The germline V gene has CDR1 SGHRS and CDR2 YFSETQ. CDR3 sequence (DNA): TGCGCCAGCAGCTTGTCTAGCGGTTGGGACAATGAGCAGTTCTTC. This gives the protein CASSLSSGWDNEQFF.

The chain couples TRBV2 to TRBJ2-2; TRBD1 aligns across 7 bases. Germline values: CDR1 SNHLY, CDR2 FYNNEI. The V gene end was trimmed by 7 bases and the J gene end by 4 bases; junction bases not matched to a gene: 3. The CDR3 has 13 amino acids. The CDR3: CASKGQTTGELFF. The CDR3 DNA reads TGTGCCAGCAAGGGACAGACCACCGGGGAGCTGTTTTTT.

The genes are TRBV7-6 and TRBJ1-5, with a tentative D call TRBD1 (5 bases). V gave up 5 bases and J gave up 4 bases, with 18 bases separating them. CDR1 and CDR2 (germline): SGHVS, FNYEAQ. This CDR3 comprises 16 residues. CDR3 nucleotide sequence: TGTGCCAGCAGCCCCTCTGGGGGGGGAGGGAATCAGCCCCAGCATTTT. Translation: CASSPSGGGGNQPQHF.

As DNA, the CDR3 is TGTGCCAGCAGCTTAGCGCGGAGACAGCGCTTTTTTACGCAAGAGACCCAGTACTTC. As protein: CASSLARRQRFFTQETQYF. This rearrangement joins TRBV7-9 to TRBJ2-5; tentatively, D is TRBD1 (5 bases). The CDR3 has 19 amino acids. Trimming removed 0 bases at V and 2 bases at J, with 22 bases between. CDR1 SEHNR and CDR2 FQNEAQ come from the germline V gene (reference sequence).

The genes are TRBV7-2 and TRBJ1-2; TRBD1 might be the D (5 bases). The V gene's germline CDR1 is SGHTA and CDR2 FQGNSA. This CDR3 has 16 amino acids. V lost 1 base, J lost 3 bases, and 15 bases lay in between. The CDR3 here is CASSLDGGGTDYGYTF. CDR3 DNA: TGTGCCAGCAGCTTAGACGGGGGGGGAACGGACTATGGCTACACCTTC.

There are a few counts of this clone. This chain links TRBV4-2 with TRBJ2-7, with 9 nucleotides matching TRBD2. CDR1 and CDR2 (germline): LGHNA, YNFKEQ. The V and J ends lost 0 bases and 6 bases, in that order; junction bases with no gene match: 9. This CDR3 has 16 amino acids. The CDR3 spells CASSQDWGGRAFEQYF. CDR3 nucleotide sequence: TGTGCCAGCAGCCAAGACTGGGGCGGGAGGGCCTTCGAGCAGTACTTC.

The chain couples TRBV6-1 to TRBJ2-5, with 13 bases that match TRBD2. V shed 4 bases, J shed 5 bases, and the junction held 4 bases outside the gene matches. Germline-derived CDR1 and CDR2 are MNHNS and SASEGT. CDR3 length: 15 amino acids. CDR3 protein: CASSGLAGGRETQYF. CDR3 nucleotides: TGTGCCAGCAGTGGACTAGCGGGAGGTAGGGAGACCCAGTACTTC.